What follows are 23 T cell receptor beta chains derived from one specimen sequenced in a study of cytomegalovirus exposure and HLA in healthy donors. In the PCR, 60 Vbeta and 13 Jbeta primers were used. TCRdb keeps only in-frame clones here, not all; method: immunoSEQ multiplex PCR. The profile shows about 190,000 clones, around three quarters of them singletons. The specimen was PBMCs. Every receptor here comes from a woman aged 18-35 years in good health and CMV-seronegative.

This sequence joins TRBV14 and TRBJ2-3, with 8 bases lining up with TRBD2. The CDR3 has 17 residues. Germline V gene sequence: CDR1 SGHDN, CDR2 FVKESK. Trimming at V came to 3 bases and at J to 2 bases, leaving 10 bases not matched to a gene. In DNA form, the CDR3 reads TGTGCCAGCAGCCATAGCCCTCTGCGGGGGGACACAGATACGCAGTATTTT. It specifies CASSHSPLRGDTDTQYF. Supplemented by reference TRBV14 and TRBJ2-3, the full variable domain reads EAGVTQFPSHSVIEKGQTVTLRCDPISGHDNLYWYRRVMGKEIKFLLHFVKESKQDESGMPNNRFLAERTGGTYSTLKVQPAELEDSGVYFCASSHSPLRGDTDTQYFGPGTRLTVL.

The chain joins TRBV4-3 to TRBJ2-7; D is perhaps TRBD1 (8 bases). The germline CDR1 and CDR2 sequences are LGHNA and YSLEER. The CDR3 runs to 15 residues. The V end was cut by 4 bases, the J end by 3 bases, with 16 bases between. The CDR3 DNA reads as TGCGCCAGCAGCCTTAGAACAGGGGGGGTCTACGAGCAGTACTTC. It codes for CASSLRTGGVYEQYF.

The CDR3 protein is CASSRDRAGGYTF. The CDR3 nucleotides are TGTGCCAGCAGTCGAGACAGGGCGGGAGGCTACACCTTC. The chain joins TRBV6-6 to TRBJ1-2, with TRBD1 identical over 7 bases. The CDR3 totals 13 residues. Trimming removed 5 bases from V and 8 bases from J; junction bases left unmatched: 8. Germline V gives CDR1 MNHNY, CDR2 SVGAGI (reference sequence).

The chain carries TRBV19 and TRBJ1-1; D might be TRBD1 (6 bases). CDR1 and CDR2 (germline): LNHDA, SQIVND (reference sequence). The length of the CDR3 is 14 residues. V lost 7 bases, J lost 5 bases, and 17 bases lay in between. CDR3 residues: CASKIRGAGTEAFF. In DNA, the CDR3 is TGTGCCAGTAAAATACGGGGGGCAGGTACTGAAGCTTTCTTT.

The chain employs TRBV27 and TRBJ1-5, with TRBD1 identical over 10 bases. CDR3 length: 18 amino acids. Per germline, CDR1 MNHEY and CDR2 SMNVEV (reference sequence). V lost 8 bases, J lost 0 bases, and 13 bases stayed unmatched. Written as DNA, the CDR3 is TGTGCCAGCGGACCCGGGACAGGGGTCCCCCGTAGCAATCAGCCCCAGCATTTT. Its protein is CASGPGTGVPRSNQPQHF.

This clone was recorded a few times. The chain has TRBV5-1 and TRBJ1-2, with D possibly matching TRBD1 (6 bases). This CDR3 spans 16 amino acids. Trimming cost V 0 bases and J 5 bases, with 17 bases left between them. In germline, CDR1 is SGHRS, CDR2 YFSETQ. The CDR3 here is CASSLGIRPRGYGYTF. CDR3 DNA sequence: TGCGCCAGCAGCTTGGGTATTCGACCCAGGGGATATGGCTACACCTTC.

The rearrangement links TRBV28 to TRBJ2-5, with TRBD1 identical over 9 bases. CDR3 size: 16 residues. J was trimmed by 5 bases and V by 6 bases; bases with no gene match: 13. The V gene's germline CDR1 is MDHEN and CDR2 SYDVKM. The DNA of the CDR3 is TGTGCCAGCAGCCCTGGCGGGACAGGGTATCCGGAGACCCAGTACTTC. Translating it yields CASSPGGTGYPETQYF.

Written as DNA, the CDR3 is TGTGCCAGCAGCCAAGTACTCGGAGGACACACCATATATTTT. Translating it yields CASSQVLGGHTIYF. The V call is TRBV4-2, the J call TRBJ1-3; D is undetermined. The V gene's germline CDR1 is LGHNA and CDR2 YNFKEQ. The V end was cut by 1 base, the J end by 8 bases, with 12 bases between. This CDR3 has 14 amino acids.

This clone has just a few counts. This chain connects TRBV9 to TRBJ2-4; 14 nucleotides align to TRBD2. The CDR3 consists of 16 residues. In germline, CDR1 is SGDLS, CDR2 YYNGEE. Germline trimming cut 3 bases from V and 3 bases from J; bases unmatched to any gene: 2. CDR3 in DNA: TGTGCCAGCAGCGGCGGACTAGCGGGGGGCAAAAACATTCAGTACTTC. Amino acid sequence: CASSGGLAGGKNIQYF.

The chain is built from TRBV5-1 and TRBJ1-6, with D possibly TRBD1 on 5 matching bases. CDR3 length equals 15 residues. Trimming took off 0 bases at V and 7 bases at J, with 11 bases between the two ends. Germline V gene data show CDR1 as SGHRS and CDR2 as YFSETQ. CDR3 DNA sequence: TGCGCCAGCAGCTTGGGGGGGGTAAGGAATTCACCCCTCCACTTT. Its protein product is CASSLGGVRNSPLHF. Combining the CDR3 with reference TRBV5-1 and TRBJ1-6 gives the whole variable domain KAGVTQTPRYLIKTRGQQVTLSCSPISGHRSVSWYQQTPGQGLQFLFEYFSETQRNKGNFPGRFSGRQFSNSRSEMNVSTLELGDSALYLCASSLGGVRNSPLHFGNGTRLTVT.

This clone was counted a single time. The gene calls are TRBV5-6 and TRBJ2-5; 9 bases are shared with TRBD1. The CDR3 loop spans 17 amino acids. V shed 2 bases and J 4 bases; nucleotides not matched to a gene: 12. Germline CDR1 SGHDT, CDR2 YYEEEE. The CDR3 loop reads CASSLTYRGRRPETQYF. The CDR3 DNA follows: TGTGCCAGCAGCTTAACCTACAGGGGGCGAAGGCCAGAGACCCAGTACTTC.

The chain combines TRBV5-1 with TRBJ2-7, with a tentative D call TRBD1 (6 bases). Germline CDR1 SGHRS, CDR2 YFSETQ. The germline V and J ends were trimmed by 4 bases and 6 bases, with 14 bases remaining between them. This CDR3 has 13 amino acids. This CDR3 reads CASSRGDIREQYF. CDR3 coding DNA: TGCGCCAGCAGCAGAGGGGACATCCGCGAGCAGTACTTC.

V usage is TRBV5-1 and J usage is TRBJ2-2; a possible D gene is TRBD1 (6 bases). Per the germline V gene, CDR1 is SGHRS and CDR2 is YFSETQ. The CDR3 runs 13 residues. V dropped 4 bases and J dropped 5 bases, with 9 bases sitting between them. CDR3 region: CASSITGTGELFF. The CDR3 DNA reads as TGCGCCAGCAGCATTACAGGGACCGGGGAGCTGTTTTTT.

The chain links TRBV18 to TRBJ2-7, with TRBD2 as a possible D gene (5 bases). Germline-derived CDR1 and CDR2 are KGHSH and LQKENI. V was shortened by 3 bases and J by 5 bases, with 14 bases between the two germline ends. CDR3 size: 14 residues. CDR3 amino acids: CASSPGIGLDEQYF. CDR3 DNA sequence: TGTGCCAGCTCACCCGGGATAGGTCTCGACGAGCAGTACTTC.

The V call is TRBV21-1, the J call TRBJ1-6; the table gives TRBD1 as D, unverified against the DNA. TRBV21-1 is a documented pseudogene. CDR3 length: 17 amino acids. The DNA for the CDR3 is TGTGCCAGCAGCAAAGCGGGGATGGACAGGGACCTCTCACCCCTCCACTTT. This codes for CASSKAGMDRDLSPLHF.

This sequence joins TRBV5-1 and TRBJ2-5; 7 nucleotides agree with TRBD1. Looked up from germline, CDR1 is SGHRS and CDR2 is YFSETQ. This CDR3 region has 15 residues. V lost 6 bases, J lost 5 bases, and 13 bases stayed unmatched. CDR3 amino acids: CASNRGGADSETQYF. In nucleotides, the CDR3 is TGCGCCAGCAACCGAGGGGGCGCAGATTCGGAGACCCAGTACTTC.

Details on this clone: The germline gene is not matched at one end of the junction; a read error may be the cause. J is TRBJ2-7 and V is TRBV5-1, with 8 bases identical to TRBD1. The CDR3 consists of 16 residues. CDR1 is SGHRS and CDR2 is YFSETQ in the germline V gene. CDR3 loop: CASSLVSGQASYEQCF. The CDR3 DNA sequence: TGCGCCAGCAGCTTGGTTTCGGGACAGGCCTCCTACGAGCAGTGCTTC.

V gene TRBV28 combines with J gene TRBJ1-5; tentative D call: TRBD1 (5 bases). The germline V gene encodes CDR1 MDHEN and CDR2 SYDVKM. Trimming shortened V by 1 base and J by 2 bases, and 9 bases separated the two germline ends. The CDR3 contains 15 residues. The CDR3 region is CASSLFRDGNQPQHF. The CDR3 DNA is TGTGCCAGCAGTTTATTCAGGGATGGCAATCAGCCCCAGCATTTT.

CDR3 coding DNA: TGTGCCAGTCGCCAAGGACACTCCTACGAGCAGTACTTC. Translated: CASRQGHSYEQYF. V and J are TRBV6-5 and TRBJ2-7, with D possibly matching TRBD1 (5 bases). CDR1 is MNHEY and CDR2 is SVGAGI in the germline V gene. The CDR3 contains 13 residues. Between the trimmed V and J ends, which lost 9 bases and 0 bases, there was a span of 12 bases.

The genes are TRBV5-4 and TRBJ1-1; TRBD1 might be the D (5 bases). Trimming removed 3 bases at V and 0 bases at J, with 18 bases between. Germline CDR1 and CDR2: SGHNT and YYREEE (reference sequence). The CDR3 sequence is 17 residues long. CDR3 loop: CASSSDGAGKMNTEAFF. CDR3 coding DNA: TGTGCCAGCAGCTCTGATGGGGCTGGAAAAATGAACACTGAAGCTTTCTTT. The complete variable domain, with remaining parts taken from reference TRBV5-4 and TRBJ1-1, reads ETGVTQSPTHLIKTRGQQVTLRCSSQSGHNTVSWYQQALGQGPQFIFQYYREEENGRGNFPPRFSGLQFPNYSSELNVNALELDDSALYLCASSSDGAGKMNTEAFFGQGTRLTVV.

V usage is TRBV19 and J usage is TRBJ1-2; tentatively, D is TRBD1 (6 bases). Trimming stripped 7 bases from V and 0 bases from J, with 12 bases between. Germline values: CDR1 LNHDA, CDR2 SQIVND (reference sequence). CDR3 length: 14 residues. CDR3 protein: CASIGGGANYGYTF. The CDR3 nucleotides read TGTGCCAGTATTGGCGGGGGCGCTAACTATGGCTACACCTTC.

A note on this clone: Just one base apart from a much larger clone, this may be a read error. This sequence joins TRBV6-1 and TRBJ2-2; 8 bases align to TRBD1. The CDR3 loop spans 15 amino acids. V dropped 3 bases and J dropped 1; count of bases not matched to a gene: 1. The germline gives CDR1 MNHNS, CDR2 SASEGT. The CDR3, as DNA: TGTGCCAGCAGTGAGGGGACAGGGAACACCGGGGAGCTGTTTTTT. Amino acid sequence: CASSEGTGNTGELFF.

This clone was counted a single time. A junction boundary mismatches the germline segment, possibly from a read error. The chain joins TRBV7-7 to TRBJ2-5; the match to TRBD1 covers 8 bases. This CDR3 region has 16 residues. In germline, CDR1 is SSHAT, CDR2 FNYEAQ (reference sequence). CDR3 amino acids: CASSLVGRGLGETQYF. CDR3 DNA: TGTGCTAGCAGCTTAGTCGGCAGGGGGCTTGGAGAGACCCAGTACTTC.